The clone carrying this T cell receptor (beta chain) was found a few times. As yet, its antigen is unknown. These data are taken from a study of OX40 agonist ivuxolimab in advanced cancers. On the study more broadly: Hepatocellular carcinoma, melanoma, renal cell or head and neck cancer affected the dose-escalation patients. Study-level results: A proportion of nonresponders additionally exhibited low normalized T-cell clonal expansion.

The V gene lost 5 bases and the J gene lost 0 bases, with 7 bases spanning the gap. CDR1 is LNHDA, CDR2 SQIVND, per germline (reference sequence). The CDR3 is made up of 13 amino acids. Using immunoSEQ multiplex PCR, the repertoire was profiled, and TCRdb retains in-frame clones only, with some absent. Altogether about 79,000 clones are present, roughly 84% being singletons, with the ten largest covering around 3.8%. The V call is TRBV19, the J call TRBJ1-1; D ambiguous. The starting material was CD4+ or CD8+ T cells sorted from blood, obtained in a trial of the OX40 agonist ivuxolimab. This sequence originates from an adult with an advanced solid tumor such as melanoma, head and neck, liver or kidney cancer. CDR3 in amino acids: CASSLDLNTEAFF. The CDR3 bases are TGTGCCAGTAGTCTTGACCTGAACACTGAAGCTTTCTTT.